The sequence of this T cell receptor (beta chain) was determined in a study of T cell repertoires in cytomegalovirus infection. This clonotype was counted only a few times. The antigen remains unidentified. MiXCR was run by TCRdb on the reads, yielding one entry per CDR3 protein. The sample carries under 500,000 distinct CDR3 sequences, roughly 46% recorded once. Germline CDR1 MNHGY, CDR2 SAAAGT. This CDR3 is built from 15 residues. Trimming pared 6 bases from V and 7 bases from J, leaving 16 bases between. The V gene is TRBV6-8, the J gene TRBJ1-6; D perhaps matches TRBD1 (5 bases). The clonotype was recovered from a human donor in good health (CMV status not recorded). Some clones in this sample may be carry-over from other donors' samples. The specimen was cultured PBMCs, collected from culture after CMV antigen stimulation. CDR3 nucleotide sequence: TGTGCCAGCAGAGGGAGCGGGGCGGGGAATTCACCCCTCCACTTT. The encoded protein is CASRGSGAGNSPLHF.